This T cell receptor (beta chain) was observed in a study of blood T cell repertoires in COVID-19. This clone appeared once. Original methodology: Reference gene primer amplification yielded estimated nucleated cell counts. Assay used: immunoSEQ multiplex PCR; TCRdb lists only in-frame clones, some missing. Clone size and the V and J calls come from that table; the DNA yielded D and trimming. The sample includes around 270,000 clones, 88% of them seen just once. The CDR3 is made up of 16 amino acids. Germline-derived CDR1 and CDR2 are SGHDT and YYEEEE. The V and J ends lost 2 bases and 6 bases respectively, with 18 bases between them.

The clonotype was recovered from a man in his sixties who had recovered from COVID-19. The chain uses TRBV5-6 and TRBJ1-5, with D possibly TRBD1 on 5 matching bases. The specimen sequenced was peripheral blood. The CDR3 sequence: CASSFWAGATIQPQHF. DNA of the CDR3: TGTGCCAGCAGCTTCTGGGCTGGGGCCACAATTCAGCCCCAGCATTTT.